A single sample is the source of the 2 T cell receptor beta chains below, sequenced in a study of CD8+CD57+ T cells in acquired aplastic anemia. Genomic DNA was employed as the template in profiling TCR beta VDJ and CDR3. One entry per CDR3 protein, called by TCRdb with MiXCR from the reads. This sample has 450,000 to 600,000 distinct CDR3 sequences, with around 30% found just once. Patients picked for sequencing had shown CD8+CD57+ cell expansion detected by flow cytometry. The material sequenced was sorted CD4+, CD8+, or CD8+CD57+ T cells (not recorded which) from PBMCs. These receptors originate from a human donor with aplastic anemia.

This sequence joins TRBV13 and TRBJ1-2; TRBD1 is a possible D gene (5 bases). The CDR3 is made up of 15 amino acids. Deletions cut 1 base from V and 4 bases from J, with 13 bases between. Germline lookup yields CDR1 PRHDT and CDR2 FYEKMQ (reference sequence). CDR3 nucleotide sequence: TGTGCCAGCAGCTTAGTGAAGGAGACAGCCTATGGCTACACCTTC. It is translated as CASSLVKETAYGYTF.

This clonotype has at least ten counts. The gene calls are TRBV29-1 and TRBJ1-2, with no clear D. This CDR3 spans 13 amino acids. CDR1 and CDR2 from the germline V gene are SQVTM and ANQGSEA. Trimming took off 8 bases at V and 5 bases at J, with 18 bases between the two ends. CDR3 DNA: TGCAGCCAGCACCAGTGGCCGATTTATGGCTACACCTTC. Protein sequence: CSQHQWPIYGYTF.